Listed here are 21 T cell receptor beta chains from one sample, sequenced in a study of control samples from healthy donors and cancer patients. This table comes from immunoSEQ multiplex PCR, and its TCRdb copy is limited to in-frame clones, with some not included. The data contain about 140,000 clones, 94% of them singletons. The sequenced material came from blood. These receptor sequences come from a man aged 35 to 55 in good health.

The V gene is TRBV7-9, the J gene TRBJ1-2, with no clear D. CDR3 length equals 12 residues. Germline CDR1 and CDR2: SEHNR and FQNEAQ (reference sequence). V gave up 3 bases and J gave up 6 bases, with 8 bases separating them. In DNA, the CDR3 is TGTGCCAGCAGCTTCCTTGGGAATGGCTACACCTTC. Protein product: CASSFLGNGYTF.

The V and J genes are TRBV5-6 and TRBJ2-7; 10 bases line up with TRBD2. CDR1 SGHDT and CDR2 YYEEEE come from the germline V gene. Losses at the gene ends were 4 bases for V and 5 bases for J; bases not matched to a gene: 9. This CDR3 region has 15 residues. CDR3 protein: CASSLEVAGGNEQYF. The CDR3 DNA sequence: TGTGCCAGCAGCCTGGAAGTAGCGGGAGGTAACGAGCAGTACTTC.

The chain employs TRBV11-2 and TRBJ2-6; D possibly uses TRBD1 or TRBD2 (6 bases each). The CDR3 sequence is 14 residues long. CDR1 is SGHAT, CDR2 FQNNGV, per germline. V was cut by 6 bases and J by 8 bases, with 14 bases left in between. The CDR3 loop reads CASSLGGSSNVLTF. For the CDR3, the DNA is TGTGCCAGCAGTCTAGGGGGGAGCTCCAACGTCCTGACTTTC.

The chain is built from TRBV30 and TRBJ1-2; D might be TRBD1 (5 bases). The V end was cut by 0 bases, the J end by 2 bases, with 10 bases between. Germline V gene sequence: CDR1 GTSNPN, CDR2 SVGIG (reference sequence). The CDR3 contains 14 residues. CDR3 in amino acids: CAWSVGQGNYGYTF. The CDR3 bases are TGTGCCTGGAGTGTCGGCCAGGGCAACTATGGCTACACCTTC. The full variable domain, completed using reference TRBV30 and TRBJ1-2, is SQTIHQWPATLVQPVGSPLSLECTVEGTSNPNLYWYRQAAGRGLQLLFYSVGIGQISSEVPQNLSASRPQDRQFILSSKKLLLSDSGFYLCAWSVGQGNYGYTFGSGTRLTVV.

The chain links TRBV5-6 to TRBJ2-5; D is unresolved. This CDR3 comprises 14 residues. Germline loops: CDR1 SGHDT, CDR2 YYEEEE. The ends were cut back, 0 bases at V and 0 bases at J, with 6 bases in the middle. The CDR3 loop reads CASSLVQNQETQYF. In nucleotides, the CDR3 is TGTGCCAGCAGCTTGGTCCAGAACCAAGAGACCCAGTACTTC. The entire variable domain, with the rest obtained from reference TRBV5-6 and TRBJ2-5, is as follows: DAGVTQSPTHLIKTRGQQVTLRCSPKSGHDTVSWYQQALGQGPQFIFQYYEEEERQRGNFPDRFSGHQFPNYSSELNVNALLLGDSALYLCASSLVQNQETQYFGPGTRLLVL.

This chain's CDR3 is CAWGRLNTEAFF. The CDR3 region has the DNA TGTGCCTGGGGACGGCTGAACACTGAAGCTTTCTTT. The J gene is TRBJ1-1, the V gene TRBV30; D call uncertain. Germline-derived CDR1 and CDR2 are GTSNPN and SVGIG (reference sequence). Trimming took off 5 bases at V and 0 bases at J, with 7 bases between the two ends. The CDR3 totals 12 residues.

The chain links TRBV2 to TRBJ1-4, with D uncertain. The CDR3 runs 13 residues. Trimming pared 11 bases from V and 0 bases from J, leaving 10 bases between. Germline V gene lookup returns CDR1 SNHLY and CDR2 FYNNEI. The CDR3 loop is CAGWGATNEKLFF. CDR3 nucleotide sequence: TGTGCCGGCTGGGGTGCAACTAATGAAAAACTGTTTTTT. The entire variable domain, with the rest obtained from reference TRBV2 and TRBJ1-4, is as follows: EPEVTQTPSHQVTQMGQEVILRCVPISNHLYFYWYRQILGQKVEFLVSFYNNEISEKSEIFDDQFSVERPDGSNFTLKIRSTKLEDSAMYFCAGWGATNEKLFFGSGTQLSVL.

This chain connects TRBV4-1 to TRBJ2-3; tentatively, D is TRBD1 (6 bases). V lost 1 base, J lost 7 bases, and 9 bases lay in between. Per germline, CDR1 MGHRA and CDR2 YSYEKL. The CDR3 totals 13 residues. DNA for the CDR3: TGCGCCAGCAGCCAAGGGGACACCAATACGCAGTATTTT. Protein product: CASSQGDTNTQYF.

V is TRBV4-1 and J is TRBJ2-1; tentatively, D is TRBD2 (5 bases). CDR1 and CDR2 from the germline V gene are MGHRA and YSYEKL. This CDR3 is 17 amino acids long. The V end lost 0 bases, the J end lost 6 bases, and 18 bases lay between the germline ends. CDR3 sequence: CASSQDLSSRGSNEQFF. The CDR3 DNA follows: TGCGCCAGCAGCCAAGATCTGTCTAGCCGGGGAAGCAATGAGCAGTTCTTC.

CDR3 sequence (DNA): TGTGCCAGCAGTGTAGGGCAGGGGGACGAGCAGTACTTC. Its protein is CASSVGQGDEQYF. V is TRBV2 and J is TRBJ2-7; TRBD1 agrees at 7 bases. V shed 4 bases, J shed 5 bases, and the junction held 5 bases outside the gene matches. The CDR3 is 13 residues long. Germline CDR1 reads SNHLY; CDR2 reads FYNNEI. Looking up the rest from reference TRBV2 and TRBJ2-7 gives the full variable domain: EPEVTQTPSHQVTQMGQEVILRCVPISNHLYFYWYRQILGQKVEFLVSFYNNEISEKSEIFDDQFSVERPDGSNFTLKIRSTKLEDSAMYFCASSVGQGDEQYFGPGTRLTVT.

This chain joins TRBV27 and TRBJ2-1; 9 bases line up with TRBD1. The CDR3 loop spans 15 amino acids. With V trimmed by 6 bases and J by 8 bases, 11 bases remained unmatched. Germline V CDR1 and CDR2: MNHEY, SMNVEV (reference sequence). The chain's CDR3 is CASRPGTGLDHEQFF. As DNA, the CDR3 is TGTGCCAGCAGGCCCGGGACAGGGTTAGACCATGAGCAGTTCTTC.

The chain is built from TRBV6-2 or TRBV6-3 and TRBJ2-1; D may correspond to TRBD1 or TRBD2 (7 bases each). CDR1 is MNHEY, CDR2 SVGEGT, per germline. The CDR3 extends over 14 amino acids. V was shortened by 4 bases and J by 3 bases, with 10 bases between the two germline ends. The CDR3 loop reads CASSSRGGYNEQFF. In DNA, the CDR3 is TGTGCCAGCAGTTCCAGGGGGGGCTACAATGAGCAGTTCTTC.

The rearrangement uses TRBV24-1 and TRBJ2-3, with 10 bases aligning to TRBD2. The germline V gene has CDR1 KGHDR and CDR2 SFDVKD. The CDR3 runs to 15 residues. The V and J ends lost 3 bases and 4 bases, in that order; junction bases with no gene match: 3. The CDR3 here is CATSDPSGGADTQYF. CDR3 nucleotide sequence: TGTGCCACCAGTGATCCTAGCGGGGGAGCAGATACGCAGTATTTT.

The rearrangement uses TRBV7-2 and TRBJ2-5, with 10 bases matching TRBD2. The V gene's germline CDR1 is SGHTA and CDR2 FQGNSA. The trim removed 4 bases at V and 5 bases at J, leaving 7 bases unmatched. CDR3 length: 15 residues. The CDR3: CASSWGLALRETQYF. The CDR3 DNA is TGTGCCAGCAGCTGGGGACTAGCGTTGCGGGAGACCCAGTACTTC.

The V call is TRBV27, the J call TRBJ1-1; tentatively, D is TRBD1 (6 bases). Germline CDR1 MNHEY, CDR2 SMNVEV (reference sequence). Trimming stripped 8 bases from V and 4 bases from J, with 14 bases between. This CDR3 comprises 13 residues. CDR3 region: CASSRGGGTEAFF. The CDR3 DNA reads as TGTGCCAGCTCGAGGGGAGGGGGCACTGAAGCTTTCTTT.

The CDR3 loop is CASSFGGTGGETQYF. CDR3 DNA sequence: TGCGCCAGCAGCTTCGGAGGGACAGGGGGAGAGACCCAGTACTTC. The rearrangement links TRBV5-1 to TRBJ2-5; 11 positions agree with TRBD1. This CDR3 has 15 amino acids. The J segment lost 4 bases and the V segment lost 2 bases, leaving 4 bases of the junction unmatched. Germline-derived CDR1 and CDR2 are SGHRS and YFSETQ.

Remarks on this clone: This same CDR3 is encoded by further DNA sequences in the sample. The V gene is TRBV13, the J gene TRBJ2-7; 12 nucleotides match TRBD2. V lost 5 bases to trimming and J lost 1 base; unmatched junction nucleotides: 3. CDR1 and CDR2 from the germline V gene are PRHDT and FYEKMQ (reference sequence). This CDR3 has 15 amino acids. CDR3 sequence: CASSPGLAGSYEQYF. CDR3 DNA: TGTGCCAGCAGCCCAGGACTAGCGGGGTCCTACGAGCAGTACTTC.

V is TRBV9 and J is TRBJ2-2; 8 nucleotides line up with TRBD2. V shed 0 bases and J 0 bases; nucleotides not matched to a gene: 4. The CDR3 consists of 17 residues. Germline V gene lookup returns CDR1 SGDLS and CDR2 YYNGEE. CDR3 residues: CASSVDAGGSNTGELFF. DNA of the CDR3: TGTGCCAGCAGCGTAGACGCGGGGGGTTCGAACACCGGGGAGCTGTTTTTT.

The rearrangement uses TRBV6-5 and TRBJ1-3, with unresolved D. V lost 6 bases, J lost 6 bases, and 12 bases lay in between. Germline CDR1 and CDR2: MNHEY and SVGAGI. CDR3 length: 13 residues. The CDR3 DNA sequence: TGTGCCAGCAGGTCCAGTGGTGAAAACACCATATATTTT. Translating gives CASRSSGENTIYF.

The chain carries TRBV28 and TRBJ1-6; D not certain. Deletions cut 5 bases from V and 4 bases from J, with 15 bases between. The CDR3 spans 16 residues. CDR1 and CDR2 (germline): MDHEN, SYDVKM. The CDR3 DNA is TGTGCCAGCAGTACGCCCCTAAGGACTTATAATTCACCCCTCCACTTT. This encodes CASSTPLRTYNSPLHF.

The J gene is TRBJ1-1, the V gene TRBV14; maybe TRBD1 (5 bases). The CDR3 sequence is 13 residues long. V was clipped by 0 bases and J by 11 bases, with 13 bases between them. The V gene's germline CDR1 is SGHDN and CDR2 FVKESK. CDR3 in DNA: TGTGCCAGCAGCCAAGAGTTTAGGGGATCGGCTTTCTTT. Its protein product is CASSQEFRGSAFF.